These 13 T cell receptor beta chains came from one sample sequenced in a study of blood T cell repertoires in COVID-19. Clones were read by immunoSEQ multiplex PCR, and TCRdb kept only the in-frame ones, dropping some. The sample has about 69,000 clones; 70% to 90% are singletons. What was sequenced was peripheral blood. The receptors were gathered from a man in his forties with COVID-19, enrolled during active disease.

V gene TRBV5-1 combines with J gene TRBJ2-7; D may be TRBD1 (5 bases). In germline, CDR1 is SGHRS, CDR2 YFSETQ. V was trimmed by 0 bases and J by 6 bases, leaving 13 bases between them. This CDR3 is built from 14 residues. The CDR3 nucleotides are TGCGCCAGCAGCTTGGAGGCAGGGAATTCCGAGCAGTACTTC. It encodes CASSLEAGNSEQYF.

The V call is TRBV29-1, the J call TRBJ1-5; D unresolved. Trimming removed 5 bases at V and 4 bases at J, with 12 bases between. CDR1 is SQVTM and CDR2 is ANQGSEA in the germline V gene. The CDR3 covers 13 residues. Here the CDR3 reads CSVRLAGNQPQHF. CDR3 in DNA: TGCAGCGTTCGACTGGCTGGGAATCAGCCCCAGCATTTT.

The chain links TRBV7-9 to TRBJ2-3, with TRBD1 matching over 9 bases. Germline V gene sequence: CDR1 SEHNR, CDR2 FQNEAQ (reference sequence). CDR3 length: 14 amino acids. Germline trimming cut 5 bases from V and 6 bases from J; bases unmatched to any gene: 6. As DNA, the CDR3 is TGTGCCAGCAGCCTCGGGACAGGGAAGGATACGCAGTATTTT. Translated, it gives CASSLGTGKDTQYF.

The chain is built from TRBV19 and TRBJ1-4; maybe TRBD1 (5 bases). The CDR3 has 14 amino acids. The V gene lost 5 bases and the J gene lost 0 bases, with 7 bases spanning the gap. In germline, CDR1 is LNHDA, CDR2 SQIVND (reference sequence). CDR3 region: CASSATATNEKLFF. The CDR3 coding sequence is TGTGCCAGTAGTGCGACAGCAACTAATGAAAAACTGTTTTTT.

The chain employs TRBV28 and TRBJ1-6; tentative D call: TRBD1 (5 bases). Per the germline V gene, CDR1 is MDHEN and CDR2 is SYDVKM. This CDR3 has 15 amino acids. Trimming left V 3 bases short and J 10 bases short, with 16 bases between. The CDR3 DNA reads as TGTGCCAGCAGTTTTGAGGAGGGGATAGACTCACCCCTCCACTTT. Its protein product is CASSFEEGIDSPLHF.

The DNA of the CDR3 is TGTGCCAGCAGCTTGTTACTAGCGGTCAATGAGCAGTTCTTC. Its translation: CASSLLLAVNEQFF. This chain joins TRBV5-5 and TRBJ2-1, with 8 bases lining up with TRBD2. This CDR3 contains 14 residues. With 1 base clipped from V and 6 bases from J, the junction kept 3 bases outside the gene matches. Germline V gene sequence: CDR1 SGHKS, CDR2 YYEKEE (reference sequence).

The chain couples TRBV7-8 to TRBJ1-6; tentatively, D is TRBD1 (6 bases). Trimming shortened V by 6 bases and J by 10 bases, and 19 bases separated the two germline ends. This CDR3 region has 15 residues. Germline CDR1 SGHVS, CDR2 FQNEAQ. The CDR3 DNA sequence: TGTGCCAGCAGACAACCACAGGGTGGGGTCTCACCCCTCCACTTT. Protein sequence: CASRQPQGGVSPLHF. The full variable domain, in which reference TRBV7-8 and TRBJ1-6 provide the parts outside the CDR3, is GAGVSQSPRYKVAKRGQDVALRCDPISGHVSLFWYQQALGQGPEFLTYFQNEAQLDKSGLPSDRFFAERPEGSVSTLKIQRTQQEDSAVYLCASRQPQGGVSPLHFGNGTRLTVT.

The chain joins TRBV6-5 to TRBJ1-2; 7 bases fit TRBD1. CDR3 length: 13 amino acids. V was clipped by 6 bases and J by 4 bases; unmatched bases: 5. CDR1 MNHEY and CDR2 SVGAGI come from the germline V gene. The CDR3 region is CASRTTGFYGYTF. CDR3 DNA sequence: TGTGCCAGCAGAACGACAGGGTTCTATGGCTACACCTTC.

This chain joins TRBV30 and TRBJ1-5, with a possible D match to TRBD1 (5 bases). Deletions cut 2 bases from V and 5 bases from J, with 10 bases between. This CDR3 is 13 amino acids long. Germline V lookup: CDR1 GTSNPN, CDR2 SVGIG (reference sequence). The CDR3 is CAWSRSGDQPQHF. In DNA, the CDR3 is TGTGCCTGGAGTAGGTCGGGGGATCAGCCCCAGCATTTT.

The chain couples TRBV10-1 to TRBJ2-5; D may be TRBD1 (6 bases). The germline V gene has CDR1 WNHNN and CDR2 SYGVQD (reference sequence). Trimming removed 3 bases from V and 2 bases from J, with 13 bases in between. The CDR3 extends over 15 amino acids. The DNA of the CDR3 is TGCGCCAGCAGTGATAGCAGGGGATCGCAAGAGACCCAGTACTTC. Protein sequence: CASSDSRGSQETQYF.

The chain employs TRBV3-1 (or the pseudogene TRBV3-2) and TRBJ1-4; D might be TRBD1 (6 bases). The length of the CDR3 is 15 residues. Looked up from germline, CDR1 is LGHDT and CDR2 is YNNKEL (reference sequence). V was clipped by 0 bases and J by 6 bases, with 11 bases between them. The CDR3 is CASSQDSGADEKLFF. The CDR3 coding sequence is TGTGCCAGCAGCCAAGATTCAGGGGCTGATGAAAAACTGTTTTTT.

This clone was seen a handful of times. The chain employs TRBV5-5 and TRBJ1-2; TRBD1 might be the D (5 bases). CDR1 is SGHKS, CDR2 YYEKEE, per germline (reference sequence). The CDR3 loop spans 13 amino acids. Trimming took 5 bases from V and 7 from J, leaving 15 bases between them. The CDR3, as DNA: TGTGCCAGCAGAAGGGGTGAGGTTAGTGGCTACACCTTC. Translated, it gives CASRRGEVSGYTF.

This clone was picked up one time. V gene TRBV10-1 combines with J gene TRBJ2-3, with D tentatively TRBD2 (6 bases). CDR1 is WNHNN and CDR2 is SYGVQD in the germline V gene (reference sequence). Trimming took off 3 bases at V and 5 bases at J, with 12 bases between the two ends. This CDR3 contains 14 residues. CDR3 bases: TGCGCCAGCAGTGATGGCGGGGCTCAAGATACGCAGTATTTT. Its translation is CASSDGGAQDTQYF.